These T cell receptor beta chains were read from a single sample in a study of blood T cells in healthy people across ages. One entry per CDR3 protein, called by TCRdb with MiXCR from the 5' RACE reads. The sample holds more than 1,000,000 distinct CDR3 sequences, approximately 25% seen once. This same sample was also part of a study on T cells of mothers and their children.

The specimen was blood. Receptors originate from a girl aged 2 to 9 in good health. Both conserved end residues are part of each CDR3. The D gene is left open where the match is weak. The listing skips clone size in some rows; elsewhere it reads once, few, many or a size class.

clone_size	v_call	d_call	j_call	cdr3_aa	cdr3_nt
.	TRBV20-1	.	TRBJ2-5	CSARALIPQGPEEFF	TGCAGTGCTAGAGCTTTAATCCCTCAGGGGCCAGAGGAGTTCTTC
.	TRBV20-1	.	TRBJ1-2	CSARAHGGIYGYTF	TGCAGTGCTAGAGCCCACGGGGGGATCTATGGCTACACCTTC
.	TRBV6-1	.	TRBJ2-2	CASFPGSQHDLPGELFF	TGTGCCAGCTTTCCGGGATCACAACATGATCTTCCCGGGGAGCTGTTTTTT
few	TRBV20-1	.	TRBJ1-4	CSACDREGVSNEKLFF	TGCAGTGCTTGTGACCGCGAGGGGGTATCTAATGAAAAACTGTTTTTT
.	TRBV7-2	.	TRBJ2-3	CASSLISGRDTDTQYF	TGTGCCAGCAGCTTAATTTCGGGCAGGGACACAGATACGCAGTATTTT
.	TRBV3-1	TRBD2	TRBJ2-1	CASSQDLYPASGGHNEQFF	TGTGCCAGCAGCCAAGATTTATACCCGGCTAGCGGGGGGCACAATGAGCAGTTCTTC
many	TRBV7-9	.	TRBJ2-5	CASSLRDRETQYF	TGTGCCAGCAGCTTGCGGGACAGAGAGACCCAGTACTTC
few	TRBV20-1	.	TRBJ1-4	CSAYDRTNEKLFF	TGCAGTGCCTATGACAGAACTAATGAAAAACTGTTTTTT
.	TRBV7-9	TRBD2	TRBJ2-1	CASMPLAGVGYNEQFF	TGTGCCAGCATGCCCTTGGCGGGAGTAGGCTACAATGAGCAGTTCTTC
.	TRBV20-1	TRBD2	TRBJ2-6	CSASRTSGSNSGANVLTF	TGCAGTGCCTCTCGGACTAGCGGGAGCAACTCTGGGGCCAACGTCCTGACTTTC
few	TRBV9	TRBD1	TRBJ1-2	CASSFRTGGLDGYTF	TGTGCCAGCAGCTTCCGGACAGGGGGCCTGGATGGCTACACCTTC
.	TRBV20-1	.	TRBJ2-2	CSARVSGSNTGELFF	TGCAGTGCTAGAGTTTCGGGCTCGAACACCGGGGAGCTGTTTTTT
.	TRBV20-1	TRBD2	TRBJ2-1	CSARGTTGKFF	TGCAGTGCTAGGGGGACTACCGGAAAGTTCTTC
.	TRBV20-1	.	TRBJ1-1	CSANDWQGSTEAFF	TGCAGTGCTAACGATTGGCAGGGAAGCACTGAAGCTTTCTTT
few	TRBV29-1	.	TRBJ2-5	CSFDGVGGETQYF	TGCAGCTTTGACGGGGTAGGGGGAGAGACCCAGTACTTC
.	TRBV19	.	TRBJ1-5	CASSSDSYSNQPQHF	TGTGCCAGTAGTAGTGACAGTTATAGCAATCAGCCCCAGCATTTT
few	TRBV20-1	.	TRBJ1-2	CSARDLGDGGYTF	TGCAGTGCTAGAGATTTAGGGGATGGTGGCTACACCTTC
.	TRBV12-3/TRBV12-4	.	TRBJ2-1	CATSRLSPEQFF	TGTGCCACAAGCAGACTCTCCCCTGAGCAGTTCTTC
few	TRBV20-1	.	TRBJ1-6	CSAKPQGRGWNSPLHF	TGCAGTGCTAAACCACAGGGTCGGGGTTGGAATTCACCCCTCCACTTT
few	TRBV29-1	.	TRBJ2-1	CSVPKQFF	TGCAGCGTCCCCAAGCAGTTCTTC
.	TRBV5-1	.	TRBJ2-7	CASSASYGLYEQYF	TGCGCCAGCAGCGCGTCCTATGGCCTCTACGAGCAGTACTTC
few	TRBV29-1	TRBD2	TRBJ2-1	CSVVWLAGTNEQFF	TGCAGCGTTGTTTGGCTAGCGGGGACCAATGAGCAGTTCTTC
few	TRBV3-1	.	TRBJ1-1	CASSPEFGVPEAFF	TGTGCCAGCAGCCCCGAATTCGGGGTACCCGAAGCTTTCTTT
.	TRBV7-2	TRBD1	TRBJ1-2	CASKGTGSGYTF	TGTGCCAGCAAGGGGACAGGGTCCGGCTACACCTTC
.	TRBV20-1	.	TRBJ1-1	CSVPMNTEAFF	TGCAGTGTCCCAATGAACACTGAAGCTTTCTTT
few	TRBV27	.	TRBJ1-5	CASSLEREQPQHF	TGTGCCAGCAGTCTCGAAAGGGAACAGCCCCAGCATTTT
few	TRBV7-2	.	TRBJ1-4	CASSLALQGAEKLFF	TGTGCCAGCAGCTTAGCTTTACAGGGTGCTGAAAAACTGTTTTTT
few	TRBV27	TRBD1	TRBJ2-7	CASSLSWDRVHEQYF	TGTGCCAGCAGTTTAAGTTGGGACAGGGTCCACGAGCAGTACTTC
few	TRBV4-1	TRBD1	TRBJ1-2	CASSQNTGAWGYTF	TGCGCCAGCAGCCAAAATACAGGGGCTTGGGGCTACACCTTC
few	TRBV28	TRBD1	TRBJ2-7	CASPPRRDSFSYEQYF	TGTGCCAGCCCCCCCCGACGGGACAGTTTTTCCTACGAGCAGTACTTC
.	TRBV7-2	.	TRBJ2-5	CASRPDGRLLVGETQYF	TGTGCCAGCAGACCCGACGGGCGACTACTAGTAGGCGAGACCCAGTACTTC
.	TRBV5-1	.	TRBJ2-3	CASSLEPLTDTQYF	TGCGCCAGCAGCTTGGAACCCCTCACAGATACGCAGTATTTT
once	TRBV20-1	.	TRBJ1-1	CSASVGGAEAFF	TGCAGTGCTAGTGTGGGTGGGGCTGAAGCTTTCTTT
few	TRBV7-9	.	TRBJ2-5	CASSLTASNQETQYF	TGTGCCAGCAGCTTAACAGCCTCCAACCAAGAGACCCAGTACTTC
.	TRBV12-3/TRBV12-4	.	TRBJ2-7	CASSGPTEILSYEQYF	TGTGCCAGCAGTGGGCCGACGGAGATCCTTTCCTACGAGCAGTACTTC
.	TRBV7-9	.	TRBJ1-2	CASSFNQGMGYTF	TGTGCCAGCAGCTTCAATCAGGGAATGGGCTACACCTTC
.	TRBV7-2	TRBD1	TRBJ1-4	CASSMNRGTNEKLFF	TGTGCCAGCAGCATGAACAGGGGAACTAATGAAAAACTGTTTTTT
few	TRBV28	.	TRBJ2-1	CASSQTVGLKTEQFF	TGTGCCAGCAGCCAAACGGTTGGATTAAAAACGGAGCAGTTCTTC
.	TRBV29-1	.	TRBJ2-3	CSGRGALTDTQYF	TGCAGCGGCCGAGGGGCATTAACAGATACGCAGTATTTT
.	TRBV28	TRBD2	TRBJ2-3	CASSSLAGENTDTQYF	TGTGCCAGCAGTTCACTAGCGGGGGAAAACACAGATACGCAGTATTTT
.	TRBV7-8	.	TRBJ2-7	CASTTLRGVSYEQYF	TGTGCCAGCACCACTCTAAGGGGAGTGAGCTACGAGCAGTACTTC
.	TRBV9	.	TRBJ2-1	CASSANQGSYNEQFF	TGTGCCAGCAGCGCCAACCAGGGATCCTACAATGAGCAGTTCTTC
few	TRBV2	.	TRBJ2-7	CASSEGANYEQYF	TGTGCCAGCAGTGAAGGGGCTAACTACGAGCAGTACTTC
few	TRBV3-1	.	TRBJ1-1	CASSQDETGRLSTFF	TGTGCCAGCAGCCAAGATGAGACTGGGCGTTTGTCTACTTTCTTT
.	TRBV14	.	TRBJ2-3	CASSQSPPGPPTQYF	TGTGCCAGCAGCCAATCCCCCCCAGGCCCGCCTACGCAGTATTTT
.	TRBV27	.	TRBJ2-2	CASGIGGMAGELFF	TGTGCCAGCGGGATCGGGGGAATGGCCGGGGAGCTGTTTTTT
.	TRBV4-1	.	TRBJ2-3	CASSQVYSGVATQYF	TGCGCCAGCAGCCAAGTGTATTCCGGGGTGGCTACGCAGTATTTT
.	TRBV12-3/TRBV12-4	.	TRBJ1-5	CASTRGPDTQHF	TGTGCCAGCACCCGGGGGCCAGATACGCAGCATTTT
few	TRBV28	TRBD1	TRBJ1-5	CATSTYGTGMGAQHF	TGTGCCACAAGTACCTACGGGACAGGCATGGGGGCCCAGCATTTT
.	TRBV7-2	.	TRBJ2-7	CASSLGFGTRGWEQYF	TGTGCCAGCAGCTTAGGCTTCGGGACTCGAGGTTGGGAGCAGTACTTC
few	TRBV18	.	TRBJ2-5	CASSPALETQYF	TGTGCCAGCTCACCTGCCCTCGAGACCCAGTACTTC
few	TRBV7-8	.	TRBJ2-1	CASSPRPPGVYNEQFF	TGTGCCAGCAGCCCTAGACCCCCAGGAGTCTACAATGAGCAGTTCTTC
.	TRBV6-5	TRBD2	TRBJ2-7	CASSLRAGAPYEQYF	TGTGCCAGCAGCCTCAGAGCGGGAGCCCCCTACGAGCAGTACTTC
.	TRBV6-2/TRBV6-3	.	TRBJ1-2	CASTYGAVGGYTF	TGTGCCAGCACCTACGGGGCGGTTGGGGGCTACACCTTC
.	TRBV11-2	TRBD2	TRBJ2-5	CASSLGLAGGRAQETQYF	TGTGCCAGCAGCTTAGGTCTAGCGGGGGGCCGCGCCCAAGAGACCCAGTACTTC